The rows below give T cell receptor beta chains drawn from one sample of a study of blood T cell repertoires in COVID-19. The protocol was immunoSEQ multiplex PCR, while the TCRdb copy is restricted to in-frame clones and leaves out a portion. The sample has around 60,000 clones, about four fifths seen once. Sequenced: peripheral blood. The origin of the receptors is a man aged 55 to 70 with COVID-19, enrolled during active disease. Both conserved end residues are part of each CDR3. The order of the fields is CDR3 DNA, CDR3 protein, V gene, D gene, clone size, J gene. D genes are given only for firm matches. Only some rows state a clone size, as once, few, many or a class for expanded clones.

CDR3nt: TGTGCCAGCAGCTTAGTCGGAGCCTTTGGGGAAAAACTGTTTTTT
CDR3aa: CASSLVGAFGEKLFF
v_gene: TRBV7-2
d_gene: .
abundance: few
j_gene: TRBJ1-4

CDR3nt: TGTGCCAGCAGCCCCCCCCAGGGTTCTAACTATGGCTACACCTTC
CDR3aa: CASSPPQGSNYGYTF
v_gene: TRBV9
d_gene: .
abundance: .
j_gene: TRBJ1-2

CDR3nt: TGTGCCATCAGTGAGGATCTAAGGAGAAGTAACTATGGCTACACCTTC
CDR3aa: CAISEDLRRSNYGYTF
v_gene: TRBV10-3
d_gene: .
abundance: .
j_gene: TRBJ1-2

CDR3nt: TGTGCCAGCAGTGAAAATCGGTTCTCTGGAAACACCATATATTTT
CDR3aa: CASSENRFSGNTIYF
v_gene: TRBV2
d_gene: .
abundance: .
j_gene: TRBJ1-3

CDR3nt: TGCAGCGTTGGGGAGGTAGGCAACTATGGCTACACCTTC
CDR3aa: CSVGEVGNYGYTF
v_gene: TRBV29-1
d_gene: .
abundance: .
j_gene: TRBJ1-2

CDR3nt: TGTGCCAGCAGCTTAGAAGCGGGATTCCAAGAGACCCAGTACTTC
CDR3aa: CASSLEAGFQETQYF
v_gene: TRBV7-2
d_gene: TRBD2
abundance: .
j_gene: TRBJ2-5

CDR3nt: TGTGCCAGCAAGACTAGCGGGATGACCTACAATGAGCAGTTCTTC
CDR3aa: CASKTSGMTYNEQFF
v_gene: TRBV19
d_gene: TRBD2
abundance: .
j_gene: TRBJ2-1

CDR3nt: TGTGCCAGCAGTGAACTGAGGGGGTACACAGATACGCAGTATTTT
CDR3aa: CASSELRGYTDTQYF
v_gene: TRBV6-1
d_gene: .
abundance: .
j_gene: TRBJ2-3

CDR3nt: TGTGCCAGCAGCGGCCGACTAGCGGGAGGAAACTACAATGAGCAGTTCTTC
CDR3aa: CASSGRLAGGNYNEQFF
v_gene: TRBV4-2
d_gene: TRBD2
abundance: .
j_gene: TRBJ2-1

CDR3nt: TGTGCCAGCAGCTTGGAAGGGCGTTTGCGGGAGGGCAATGAGCAGTTCTTC
CDR3aa: CASSLEGRLREGNEQFF
v_gene: TRBV5-4
d_gene: TRBD2
abundance: .
j_gene: TRBJ2-1

CDR3nt: TGTGCCAGCAGCTTAATGGCAGTACAAGAGACCCAGTACTTC
CDR3aa: CASSLMAVQETQYF
v_gene: TRBV7-6
d_gene: .
abundance: .
j_gene: TRBJ2-5

CDR3nt: TGTGCCAGCAGCCCAAGGACAGGGAACACTGAAGCTTTCTTT
CDR3aa: CASSPRTGNTEAFF
v_gene: TRBV6-5
d_gene: TRBD1
abundance: .
j_gene: TRBJ1-1

CDR3nt: TGTGCCAGCTCACCGCCACTAGGCAACACCGGGGAGCTGTTTTTT
CDR3aa: CASSPPLGNTGELFF
v_gene: TRBV18
d_gene: .
abundance: once
j_gene: TRBJ2-2

CDR3nt: TGTGCCTGGAGTGTACGTTGGCAGGAAGAGTACAATGAGCAGTTCTTC
CDR3aa: CAWSVRWQEEYNEQFF
v_gene: TRBV30
d_gene: .
abundance: .
j_gene: TRBJ2-1

CDR3nt: TGTGCCACCAGTGATATCTCTAGCGGACGAAACACCGGGGAGCTGTTTTTT
CDR3aa: CATSDISSGRNTGELFF
v_gene: TRBV24-1
d_gene: TRBD2
abundance: .
j_gene: TRBJ2-2

CDR3nt: TGTGCCAGCAGCCCCGGGACAGGGACCTACAATGAGCAGTTCTTC
CDR3aa: CASSPGTGTYNEQFF
v_gene: TRBV3-1/TRBV3-2
d_gene: TRBD1
abundance: .
j_gene: TRBJ2-1

CDR3nt: TGTGCCAGCAGTCCCGGGACAGGGGGCTATGGCTACACCTTC
CDR3aa: CASSPGTGGYGYTF
v_gene: TRBV3-1/TRBV3-2
d_gene: TRBD1
abundance: .
j_gene: TRBJ1-2

CDR3nt: TGCAGCGTTTGGGAGAAAGGGACAGATTTGTTT
CDR3aa: CSVWEKGTDLF
v_gene: TRBV29-1
d_gene: TRBD1
abundance: .
j_gene: TRBJ1-1

CDR3nt: TGTGCCAGCAGTTTATACAGGGGAGGTGGCTACACCTTC
CDR3aa: CASSLYRGGGYTF
v_gene: TRBV12-3/TRBV12-4
d_gene: TRBD1
abundance: .
j_gene: TRBJ1-2

CDR3nt: TGCGCCAGCAGCCCGGGACTAGCGGGAGCAGGCAATGAGCAGTTCTTC
CDR3aa: CASSPGLAGAGNEQFF
v_gene: TRBV5-1
d_gene: TRBD2
abundance: .
j_gene: TRBJ2-1

CDR3nt: TGTGCCAGCAGTCCACAGGGTTTGAGGTACCGGAACACTGAAGCTTTCTTT
CDR3aa: CASSPQGLRYRNTEAFF
v_gene: TRBV7-9
d_gene: .
abundance: few
j_gene: TRBJ1-1

CDR3nt: TGCGCCAGCAGTGATCAGGGTGAACCCCTCCACTTT
CDR3aa: CASSDQGEPLHF
v_gene: TRBV10-1
d_gene: .
abundance: few
j_gene: TRBJ1-6

CDR3nt: TGTGCCAGCTCACCCCTCGGTCAGGGGGCTTACAACACCGGGGAGCTGTTTTTT
CDR3aa: CASSPLGQGAYNTGELFF
v_gene: TRBV18
d_gene: TRBD1
abundance: .
j_gene: TRBJ2-2

CDR3nt: TGTGCCAGTAATACGGGCCAGGTAGGAGGGTCTGAAGCTTTCTTT
CDR3aa: CASNTGQVGGSEAFF
v_gene: TRBV19
d_gene: .
abundance: .
j_gene: TRBJ1-1

CDR3nt: TGCGCCAGCAGCGCCGCCGGGACTAGCGGGAGGAATGAGCAGTTCTTC
CDR3aa: CASSAAGTSGRNEQFF
v_gene: TRBV5-1
d_gene: TRBD2
abundance: .
j_gene: TRBJ2-1

CDR3nt: TGTGCCAGCAGTTCCCTCACTAGCAGGCAGTTCTTC
CDR3aa: CASSSLTSRQFF
v_gene: TRBV6-5
d_gene: .
abundance: .
j_gene: TRBJ2-1

CDR3nt: TGTGCCAGCAGCGTAGGGCCGGAGCGCGGGCGGCTCTTCGGAAACACCATATATTTT
CDR3aa: CASSVGPERGRLFGNTIYF
v_gene: TRBV9
d_gene: .
abundance: once
j_gene: TRBJ1-3

CDR3nt: TGTGCCAGCCGCCCTCGGGTGGCCTACGAGCAGTACTTC
CDR3aa: CASRPRVAYEQYF
v_gene: TRBV6-5
d_gene: .
abundance: .
j_gene: TRBJ2-7

CDR3nt: TGTGCCAGCAGCCAAGGGGGGGAGACTGAAGCTTTCTTT
CDR3aa: CASSQGGETEAFF
v_gene: TRBV3-1/TRBV3-2
d_gene: .
abundance: .
j_gene: TRBJ1-1

CDR3nt: TGTGCCAGCAGCGAAAGGCGGCCAGGCTACACCTTC
CDR3aa: CASSERRPGYTF
v_gene: TRBV2
d_gene: .
abundance: .
j_gene: TRBJ1-2

CDR3nt: TGTGCCAGCAGCTTGGGGGGTAGCGGGATGTCCTACGAGCAGTACTTC
CDR3aa: CASSLGGSGMSYEQYF
v_gene: TRBV5-6
d_gene: TRBD2
abundance: once
j_gene: TRBJ2-7

CDR3nt: TGTGCCAGCAGTACGGGACAGGGATCATTGCGCGGCTACACCTTC
CDR3aa: CASSTGQGSLRGYTF
v_gene: TRBV6-5
d_gene: TRBD1
abundance: .
j_gene: TRBJ1-2

CDR3nt: TGTGCCAGCAGTGAAGCTAGACTAGCGGGAGAGTCCGAGCAGTACTTC
CDR3aa: CASSEARLAGESEQYF
v_gene: TRBV2
d_gene: TRBD2
abundance: .
j_gene: TRBJ2-7

CDR3nt: TGCGCCAGCAGCCAAGGGACAGACATTTTCTATGGCTACACCTTC
CDR3aa: CASSQGTDIFYGYTF
v_gene: TRBV4-1
d_gene: .
abundance: .
j_gene: TRBJ1-2

CDR3nt: TGTGCCATCAGTGAGTCAGTGGAGGGTGGCTACACCTTC
CDR3aa: CAISESVEGGYTF
v_gene: TRBV10-3
d_gene: .
abundance: .
j_gene: TRBJ1-2

CDR3nt: TGTGCCACCAGTGATTATCTACAGGCAAGTGGCTACACCTTC
CDR3aa: CATSDYLQASGYTF
v_gene: TRBV24-1
d_gene: .
abundance: .
j_gene: TRBJ1-2

CDR3nt: TGCGCCAGCAGTCCTACAGGGTTCAATCAGCCCCAGCATTTT
CDR3aa: CASSPTGFNQPQHF
v_gene: TRBV10-2
d_gene: .
abundance: .
j_gene: TRBJ1-5

CDR3nt: TGTGCCAGCAGATACCCCGGGACAGTCCTCTTC
CDR3aa: CASRYPGTVLF
v_gene: TRBV2
d_gene: TRBD1
abundance: .
j_gene: TRBJ2-7

CDR3nt: TGTGCCAGCATCCCTTTCGGTCGACCCCTCCACTTT
CDR3aa: CASIPFGRPLHF
v_gene: TRBV27
d_gene: .
abundance: .
j_gene: TRBJ1-6

CDR3nt: TGTGCCACATCGGGGGGGACTAGCGGTGGTGAGCAGTTCTTC
CDR3aa: CATSGGTSGGEQFF
v_gene: TRBV30
d_gene: TRBD2
abundance: .
j_gene: TRBJ2-1

CDR3nt: TGTGCCAGCAGTTCGTATCGGGGGGGGTATTCTGAAGCTTTCTTT
CDR3aa: CASSSYRGGYSEAFF
v_gene: TRBV27
d_gene: .
abundance: .
j_gene: TRBJ1-1

CDR3nt: TGTGCCAGCAGTGGGACAGGGTCTACTGGGGCCAACGTCCTGACTTTC
CDR3aa: CASSGTGSTGANVLTF
v_gene: TRBV2
d_gene: TRBD1
abundance: .
j_gene: TRBJ2-6

CDR3nt: TGTGCCAGCAGCTTAGAGGGGGACAGTTCGGGGAGAAACTACGAGCAGTACTTC
CDR3aa: CASSLEGDSSGRNYEQYF
v_gene: TRBV7-6
d_gene: TRBD1
abundance: once
j_gene: TRBJ2-7